One and the same sample provided the 11 T cell receptor beta chains below, sequenced in a study of tumor-infiltrating lymphocytes in primary liver carcinoma. Blood RNA came from unsorted whole blood; germline DNA was also extracted. With a constant-region primer, TCR beta cDNA was made from 500 ng of total RNA. Three nested multiplex PCR rounds, a slightly modified ARM-PCR, produced the libraries for TCR beta. Investigators reported that the first two PCR rounds, at 10 cycles each, used TRBV1-TRBV30 forward primers with a C-beta reverse primer. TCRdb reanalysed the multiplex PCR reads using MiXCR and keeps one entry per CDR3 protein. Of about 310,000 distinct CDR3 sequences listed, about three fifths are singletons. The sample comprised peripheral blood. These receptors were collected from a woman aged 25-40 years with primary liver carcinoma and hepatitis B virus infection.

As concerns this clonotype: Germline and junction disagree at one end, which may indicate a read error. J is TRBJ2-5 and V is TRBV11-1; TRBD2 is a possible D gene (6 bases). The CDR3 contains 18 residues. CDR1 is SGHAT and CDR2 is FQDESV in the germline V gene (reference sequence). The CDR3 loop reads CASSLGILVGGIGETQHF. CDR3 sequence (DNA): TGTGCCAGCAGCTTAGGTATACTAGTGGGAGGAATCGGAGAGACCCAGCACTTC.

On this clonotype itself: The CDR3 does not close with the conserved phenylalanine or tryptophan, likely indicating a read error. The rearrangement links TRBV11-1 to TRBJ2-3; TRBD2 agrees at 7 bases. Trimming removed 2 bases from V and 5 bases from J; junction bases left unmatched: 7. This CDR3 contains 15 residues. Germline values: CDR1 SGHAT, CDR2 FQDESV (reference sequence). In DNA, the CDR3 is TGTGCCAGCAGCTTAAACGCGGGAGATGGAGATACGCAGTATTAT. The encoded protein is CASSLNAGDGDTQYY.

V usage is TRBV9 and J usage is TRBJ1-1, with 7 bases that match TRBD1. The V gene end was trimmed by 5 bases and the J gene end by 7 bases; junction bases not matched to a gene: 8. CDR1 is SGDLS, CDR2 YYNGEE, per germline. This CDR3 is 13 amino acids long. The CDR3 region has the DNA TGTGCCAGCAGTAAACAGGGGAGCATTGAAGCTTTCTTT. This codes for CASSKQGSIEAFF.

Notes on this clonotype: A much larger clone sits a single nucleotide away, making a read error possible. V is TRBV29-1 and J is TRBJ2-1, with D hard to call. CDR3 length: 10 amino acids. The germline V and J ends were trimmed by 7 bases and 6 bases, with 7 bases remaining between them. The V gene's germline CDR1 is SQVTM and CDR2 ANQGSEA. CDR3 protein: CSADSNEQFF. The DNA of the CDR3 is TGCAGCGCTGATTCCAATGAGCAGTTCTTC.

The chain joins TRBV5-4 to TRBJ2-1, with D perhaps TRBD1 or TRBD2 (5 bases each). V lost 4 bases, J lost 4 bases, and 9 bases lay in between. The V gene's germline CDR1 is SGHNT and CDR2 YYREEE (reference sequence). The CDR3 consists of 13 residues. CDR3 in amino acids: CASSTGQYNEQFF. The DNA of the CDR3 is TGTGCCAGCAGCACGGGGCAGTACAATGAGCAGTTCTTC.

A single count supports this clonotype. The junction and the germline gene differ at one end; a read error may be behind it. The chain combines TRBV7-8 with TRBJ1-2; 9 bases align to TRBD1. This CDR3 comprises 15 residues. Germline CDR1 SGHVS, CDR2 FQNEAQ. As DNA, the CDR3 is TGTGCCGGCAGCTTGGGAACAGGGGGCGCGGCTGGCTACGCCTTC. This translates into CAGSLGTGGAAGYAF.

A note on this clonotype: The CDR3 end shows no conserved phenylalanine or tryptophan, and so a read error is likely. This chain joins TRBV6-5 and TRBJ2-3, with no clear D. The V end lost 6 bases, the J end lost 5 bases, and 15 bases lay between the germline ends. Germline values: CDR1 MNHEY, CDR2 SVGAGI. CDR3 length equals 14 residues. The DNA for the CDR3 is TGTGCCAGCAGCACCCCCAAGGCCCGAGATACGCAGTATCTT. The encoded protein is CASSTPKARDTQYL.

A word on this clonotype: A read error is likely, as this CDR3 ends without the conserved phenylalanine or tryptophan. V is TRBV11-3 and J is TRBJ2-1; D might be TRBD1 (6 bases). Germline values: CDR1 SGHNT, CDR2 YENEEA. The CDR3 consists of 15 residues. V lost 9 bases and J lost 6, with 21 bases in between. The CDR3 sequence is CASSLRGSGGNEQFL. In nucleotides, the CDR3 is TGTGCCAGTAGCCTAAGGGGGTCGGGTGGCAATGAGCAGTTCCTC.

A remark on this clonotype: An end of the junction differs from the germline gene, which may be a read error. J is TRBJ1-3 and V is TRBV5-6, with TRBD1 matching over 7 bases. Germline V gives CDR1 SGHDT, CDR2 YYEEEE. This CDR3 region has 15 residues. The CDR3 is CTSSTGTESGNTIYF. The CDR3, as DNA: TGTACCAGCAGCACCGGGACAGAGTCTGGAAACACCATATATTTT. Full variable domain (outside the CDR3, taken from reference TRBV5-6 and TRBJ1-3): DAGVTQSPTHLIKTRGQQVTLRCSPKSGHDTVSWYQQALGQGPQFIFQYYEEEERQRGNFPDRFSGHQFPNYSSELNVNALLLGDSALYLCTSSTGTESGNTIYFGEGSWLTVV.

This clonotype was detected once. Sequence at one end of the junction differs from germline and may be a read error. The CDR3 here is CTSSFAGTEQFF. In DNA form, the CDR3 reads TGTACCAGCAGTTTCGCGGGTACCGAGCAGTTCTTC. The chain is built from TRBV12-3 or TRBV12-4 and TRBJ2-1; a possible D gene is TRBD2 (5 bases). The CDR3 has 12 amino acids.

This clonotype was picked up many times. This sequence joins TRBV4-2 and TRBJ2-7, with TRBD1 matching 7 bases. The CDR3 runs to 15 residues. The germline V gene has CDR1 LGHNA and CDR2 YNFKEQ. Trimming cost V 0 bases and J 7 bases; bases outside gene matches: 9. CDR3 residues: CASSQDVQGLREQYF. DNA for the CDR3: TGTGCCAGCAGCCAAGATGTACAGGGGTTGAGGGAGCAGTACTTC.